This TCR beta chain was identified in a study of T cells in Graves' hyperthyroidism and ophthalmopathy. This clonotype has at least ten counts. There were TCR beta CDR3 regions amplified from RNA transcripts. In the first-round RT-PCR of the TCR CDR3, the HTBI primer set was used. MiXCR, applied by TCRdb to the multiplex PCR reads, yields one record per CDR3 protein. The table has 250,000 or so distinct CDR3 sequences, about a sixth seen once. Exclusion followed for patients with uncontrolled infection, other autoimmune disease, pregnancy or lactation. In making diagnoses, clinical symptoms, serum thyroxine and TRAb, thyroid ultrasound and orbital computed tomography were all used. PBMCs came from 9 to 10 ml fresh peripheral blood. The TCR sequence derives from a woman under 30 with Graves' ophthalmopathy. The sample comprised blood.

For the CDR3, the DNA is TGCGCCAGCAGCTTAGCGAGGGGAAGCTCCTACGAGCAGTACTTC. Its protein product is CASSLARGSSYEQYF. The chain links TRBV5-1 to TRBJ2-7, with D perhaps being TRBD1 or TRBD2 (5 bases each). V was shortened by 2 bases and J by 0 bases, with 12 bases between the two germline ends. The germline CDR1 and CDR2 sequences are SGHRS and YFSETQ. The CDR3 length is 15 residues.